Shown below are 19 T cell receptor beta chains from a single sample sequenced in a study of T cell responses to AZD1222 COVID-19 vaccine. Only in-frame clones appear in the TCRdb table, and some are missing; sequencing was by immunoSEQ multiplex PCR. Here the sample spans about 130,000 clones, approximately 94% being singletons. The sequences come from peripheral blood, collected on day 0 of AZD1222 vaccination. These receptors came from an adult in good health.

The chain combines TRBV5-1 with TRBJ2-7; TRBD1 aligns across 8 bases. The CDR3 consists of 14 residues. Per germline, CDR1 SGHRS and CDR2 YFSETQ. Trimming at V came to 4 bases and at J to 2 bases, leaving 5 bases not matched to a gene. CDR3 region: CASSPWTGPYEQYF. The DNA of the CDR3 is TGCGCCAGCAGCCCTTGGACAGGGCCCTACGAGCAGTACTTC.

This sequence joins TRBV6-5 and TRBJ1-1; D not certain. The CDR3 runs to 15 residues. Germline CDR1 reads MNHEY; CDR2 reads SVGAGI. Trimming took 1 base from V and 0 from J, leaving 9 bases between them. Written as DNA, the CDR3 is TGTGCCAGCAGTTACTTGGGGTCCCTGAACACTGAAGCTTTCTTT. Amino acid sequence: CASSYLGSLNTEAFF.

The chain is built from TRBV18 and TRBJ1-5, with D unresolved. The V gene's germline CDR1 is KGHSH and CDR2 LQKENI. The CDR3 is made up of 13 amino acids. Trimming shortened V by 6 bases and J by 5 bases, and 11 bases separated the two germline ends. The CDR3 region has the DNA TGTGCCAGCTCCAAAACGAAGGATCAGCCCCAGCATTTT. Encoded protein: CASSKTKDQPQHF.

This rearrangement joins TRBV11-3 to TRBJ2-3; D tentatively reads TRBD1 or TRBD2 (5 bases each). CDR1 and CDR2 from the germline V gene are SGHNT and YENEEA. V was clipped by 0 bases and J by 7 bases, with 14 bases between them. The CDR3 is 15 amino acids. In DNA, the CDR3 is TGTGCCAGCAGCTTAGATGGGGCCGGGAAAAATACGCAGTATTTT. The encoded protein is CASSLDGAGKNTQYF.

The rearrangement links TRBV28 to TRBJ2-3; maybe TRBD2 (5 bases). The CDR3 totals 15 residues. Per the germline V gene, CDR1 is MDHEN and CDR2 is SYDVKM. The germline V and J ends were trimmed by 3 bases and 0 bases, with 10 bases remaining between them. The CDR3 DNA sequence: TGTGCCAGCAGTTTCGGACTCCCTAGCACAGATACGCAGTATTTT. This encodes CASSFGLPSTDTQYF.

This rearrangement joins TRBV19 to TRBJ1-3, with D hard to call. Germline V gives CDR1 LNHDA, CDR2 SQIVND (reference sequence). Trimming left V 2 bases short and J 3 bases short, with 17 bases between. The CDR3 is 17 amino acids. CDR3 loop: CASSIFSRAAVGNTIYF. The CDR3 DNA follows: TGTGCCAGTAGTATATTTTCCCGGGCAGCCGTTGGAAACACCATATATTTT. The whole variable domain, remainder taken from reference TRBV19 and TRBJ1-3, is DGGITQSPKYLFRKEGQNVTLSCEQNLNHDAMYWYRQDPGQGLRLIYYSQIVNDFQKGDIAEGYSVSREKKESFPLTVTSAQKNPTAFYLCASSIFSRAAVGNTIYFGEGSWLTVV.

The chain couples TRBV3-1 (or the pseudogene TRBV3-2) to TRBJ1-5, with D hard to call. Germline values: CDR1 LGHDT, CDR2 YNNKEL (reference sequence). CDR3 length equals 14 residues. V was pared by 3 bases and J by 4 bases, with 10 bases between. CDR3 amino acids: CASSQVGANQPQHF. As DNA, the CDR3 is TGTGCCAGCAGCCAGGTGGGTGCGAATCAGCCCCAGCATTTT.

The gene calls are TRBV2 and TRBJ2-5, with D uncertain. This CDR3 comprises 14 residues. Looked up from germline, CDR1 is SNHLY and CDR2 is FYNNEI. The germline V and J ends were trimmed by 3 bases and 1 base, with 9 bases remaining between them. In nucleotides, the CDR3 is TGTGCCAGCAGTGACCCCGGCAGCCAAGAGACCCAGTACTTC. This translates into CASSDPGSQETQYF. The full variable domain, completed using reference TRBV2 and TRBJ2-5, is EPEVTQTPSHQVTQMGQEVILRCVPISNHLYFYWYRQILGQKVEFLVSFYNNEISEKSEIFDDQFSVERPDGSNFTLKIRSTKLEDSAMYFCASSDPGSQETQYFGPGTRLLVL.

The J gene is TRBJ2-5, the V gene TRBV7-8; 10 bases line up with TRBD2. V shed 5 bases and J 5 bases; nucleotides not matched to a gene: 20. CDR3 length: 19 residues. Germline V gene data show CDR1 as SGHVS and CDR2 as FQNEAQ. CDR3 bases: TGTGCCAGCAGCCCAAGGGGGCTAGCGGGAGTTGCTAGCCCGGAGACCCAGTACTTC. It yields the protein CASSPRGLAGVASPETQYF.

The chain uses TRBV7-8 and TRBJ1-5, with D maybe TRBD1 (6 bases). Per germline, CDR1 SGHVS and CDR2 FQNEAQ. Trimming removed 1 base at V and 6 bases at J, with 10 bases between. The CDR3 spans 14 residues. The CDR3 DNA follows: TGTGCCAGCAGCTTAGGGTCAGGGGCTCAGCCCCAGCATTTT. This gives the protein CASSLGSGAQPQHF.

The J gene is TRBJ2-7, the V gene TRBV21-1; no check of the table's D call, TRBD2, against the DNA was made. TRBV21-1 is noted as a pseudogene. The CDR3 consists of 16 residues. The DNA of the CDR3 is TGTGCCAGCAGCAAAGAACCCCCTAGCGGAGCCTACGAGCAGTACTTC. Translating gives CASSKEPPSGAYEQYF.

The CDR3 sequence: CASSFGGLGLALYEQYF. The CDR3 nucleotides read TGTGCCAGCAGTTTCGGGGGCCTCGGACTAGCGTTGTACGAGCAGTACTTC. The chain is built from TRBV28 and TRBJ2-7; TRBD2 agrees at 9 bases. J lost 4 bases, V lost 3 bases, and 13 bases had no gene match. From germline, CDR1 is MDHEN and CDR2 SYDVKM. CDR3 size: 17 residues.

This clone was counted once. The chain couples TRBV6-2 or TRBV6-3 to TRBJ2-1, with TRBD2 identical over 11 bases. Per the germline V gene, CDR1 is MNHEY and CDR2 is SVGEGT. Trimming took 5 bases from V and 4 from J; bases not matched to a gene: 4. The CDR3 spans 15 residues. This CDR3 is CASSPGTSGYNEQFF. In DNA, the CDR3 is TGTGCCAGCAGTCCCGGGACTAGCGGTTACAATGAGCAGTTCTTC.

V usage is TRBV30 and J usage is TRBJ2-7; the D gene is possibly TRBD1 (5 bases). Trimming stripped 8 bases from V and 0 bases from J, with 11 bases between. CDR1 is GTSNPN and CDR2 is SVGIG in the germline V gene (reference sequence). The CDR3 spans 12 residues. The CDR3 reads CALQGSSYEQYF. CDR3 sequence (DNA): TGTGCCCTCCAGGGCAGCTCCTACGAGCAGTACTTC.

V usage is TRBV15 and J usage is TRBJ1-2, with 12 bases fitting TRBD1. CDR3 size: 15 residues. Unmatched junction bases numbered 7, after V lost 6 bases and J lost 5 bases. The V gene's germline CDR1 is LNHNV and CDR2 YYDKDF (reference sequence). CDR3 nucleotides: TGTGCCACCAGTCGGGACAGGGGGCGAGATTATGGCTACACCTTC. It yields the protein CATSRDRGRDYGYTF. The whole variable domain, filled in from reference TRBV15 and TRBJ1-2, reads DAMVIQNPRYQVTQFGKPVTLSCSQTLNHNVMYWYQQKSSQAPKLLFHYYDKDFNNEADTPDNFQSRRPNTSFCFLDIRSPGLGDTAMYLCATSRDRGRDYGYTFGSGTRLTVV.

The CDR3 protein is CASSLRRLNNEQFF. CDR3 nucleotides: TGTGCCAGCAGCTTGAGGAGATTGAACAATGAGCAGTTCTTC. The J gene is TRBJ2-1, the V gene TRBV7-8; no clear D gene. Trimming took off 3 bases at V and 5 bases at J, with 11 bases between the two ends. CDR1 is SGHVS, CDR2 FQNEAQ, per germline. CDR3 length: 14 residues. Based on the CDR3 plus reference TRBV7-8 and TRBJ2-1, the full variable domain is GAGVSQSPRYKVAKRGQDVALRCDPISGHVSLFWYQQALGQGPEFLTYFQNEAQLDKSGLPSDRFFAERPEGSVSTLKIQRTQQEDSAVYLCASSLRRLNNEQFFGPGTRLTVL.

The rearrangement uses TRBV29-1 and TRBJ1-6, with D possibly being TRBD1 (6 bases). V was cut by 5 bases and J by 8 bases, with 16 bases left in between. The CDR3 sequence is 14 residues long. Germline CDR1 is SQVTM and CDR2 is ANQGSEA. CDR3 region: CSVSSSTGDSPLHF. The DNA for the CDR3 is TGCAGCGTTTCCTCCTCGACAGGAGATTCACCCCTCCACTTT. The full variable domain, completed using reference TRBV29-1 and TRBJ1-6, is SAVISQKPSRDICQRGTSLTIQCQVDSQVTMMFWYRQQPGQSLTLIATANQGSEATYESGFVIDKFPISRPNLTFSTLTVSNMSPEDSSIYLCSVSSSTGDSPLHFGNGTRLTVT.

The rearrangement links TRBV4-1 to TRBJ2-7; TRBD1 aligns across 12 bases. Losses at the gene ends were 2 bases for V and 3 bases for J; bases not matched to a gene: 11. Germline loops: CDR1 MGHRA, CDR2 YSYEKL. The CDR3 extends over 18 amino acids. The DNA for the CDR3 is TGCGCCAGCAGCCAATTCGGGACAGGGGGCGGAGGGGGCTACGAGCAGTACTTC. Amino acids: CASSQFGTGGGGGYEQYF.

The J gene is TRBJ2-3, the V gene TRBV12-2. TRBV12-2 is a pseudogene locus. There are 21 residues in the CDR3. The CDR3 reads CASRLPTVLEGKPYWTDTQYF. DNA of the CDR3: TGTGCAAGTCGCTTACCGACGGTACTGGAAGGCAAGCCCTATTGGACAGATACGCAGTATTTT.